The source of this T cell receptor (beta chain) is a study of T cells in Graves' hyperthyroidism and ophthalmopathy. Findings of the study overall: Most thyroid clonotypes that were expanded above 0.001 also turned up in blood.

On this clonotype: Its antigen is unidentified.

The investigators amplified TCR beta CDR3 regions from RNA transcripts. First-round RT-PCR targeting the TCR CDR3 was performed with the HTBI primer set. TCRdb used MiXCR to reprocess the multiplex PCR reads, holding one entry per CDR3 protein. Of under 65,000 distinct CDR3 sequences listed, around 53% are singletons. Germline trimming cut 3 bases from V and 5 bases from J; bases unmatched to any gene: 7. The CDR3 loop spans 16 amino acids. The rearrangement links TRBV12-3 or TRBV12-4 to TRBJ2-2, with TRBD1 identical over 9 bases. Material for sequencing was blood. This clonotype was obtained from a woman aged 55-69 years with Graves' ophthalmopathy. CDR3 in amino acids: CASSFAGTGKTGELFF. The CDR3 nucleotides read TGTGCCAGCAGTTTCGCCGGGACAGGGAAAACCGGGGAGCTGTTTTTT.